The 3 T cell receptor beta chains presented below share a single source sample, sequenced in a study of blood T cell repertoires in COVID-19. Clones were sequenced by immunoSEQ multiplex PCR, and TCRdb holds only the in-frame ones, with some missing. The sample includes some 100,000 clones, about 87% of them seen just once. Material for sequencing was peripheral blood. The receptors were sampled from a human donor in a cohort sampled during active COVID-19.

The J gene is TRBJ1-1, the V gene TRBV6-6; 9 bases map to TRBD1. From germline, CDR1 is MNHNY and CDR2 SVGAGI (reference sequence). The V gene end was trimmed by 4 bases and the J gene end by 0 bases; junction bases not matched to a gene: 6. The CDR3 length is 16 residues. DNA for the CDR3: TGTGCCAGCAGTTCGGGACAGGGCCTAATGAACACTGAAGCTTTCTTT. It is translated as CASSSGQGLMNTEAFF.

The V and J genes are TRBV7-9 and TRBJ1-5, with a possible D match to TRBD1 (6 bases). V lost 2 bases, J lost 3 bases, and 17 bases lay in between. Germline V lookup: CDR1 SEHNR, CDR2 FQNEAQ (reference sequence). This CDR3 contains 17 residues. The CDR3 region is CASSLISRQGHNQPQHF. The DNA of the CDR3 is TGTGCCAGCAGCTTAATCTCGCGGCAGGGACACAATCAGCCCCAGCATTTT.

The gene calls are TRBV19 and TRBJ1-1; no clear D. The CDR3 length is 12 residues. The V and J ends lost 10 bases and 12 bases respectively, with 21 bases between them. Germline CDR1 is LNHDA and CDR2 is SQIVND (reference sequence). This CDR3 is CATLSPETRTFF. As DNA, the CDR3 is TGTGCCACCCTGTCTCCGGAGACTAGAACTTTCTTT.